The clone carrying this TCR beta chain was picked up one time. This sample is drawn from a study of shared clonotypes between healthy human individuals. The repertoire was sequenced with immunoSEQ multiplex PCR; TCRdb's copy has only in-frame clones and lacks some. The data show about 2 million clones, about 95% seen once. CD45RO-negative, CCR7-selected cells formed the naive CD8 fraction, which excluded terminally differentiated effector memory CD45RA+ cells. The CDR3 runs to 15 residues. Deletions cut 3 bases from V and 0 bases from J, with 11 bases between. From germline, CDR1 is SNHLY and CDR2 FYNNEI.

This clonotype originated in a man aged 18 to 30 in good health. Specimen: naive CD8+ T cells sorted from blood. This chain joins TRBV2 and TRBJ1-2; D gene uncertain. The CDR3 reads CASSELRISNYGYTF. In DNA, the CDR3 is TGTGCCAGCAGTGAGTTGAGGATATCTAACTATGGCTACACCTTC.